One and the same sample provided the 31 T cell receptor beta chains below, sequenced in a study of radiation and T cells in renal cell carcinoma. Produced via immunoSEQ multiplex PCR; TCRdb's table is partial and in-frame only. The data show just under 150,000 clones, 86% seen once. Time point in this sample: blood 4 weeks post-SBRT, at nephrectomy. Treatment defined: 15 Gy SBRT to primary tumor, nephrectomy 4 weeks later. Source: blood, taken from a patient whose treatment included radiotherapy and nephrectomy. The source is a woman in her forties or fifties with renal cell carcinoma.

The V call is TRBV25-1, the J call TRBJ2-1, with TRBD2 matching over 12 bases. Trimming took 10 bases from V and 6 from J; bases not matched to a gene: 7. The germline V gene encodes CDR1 MGHDK and CDR2 SYGVNS. The CDR3 runs 14 residues. The CDR3 DNA reads as TGTGCCACCAGACTAGCGGGAGATCTCAATGAGCAGTTCTTC. Protein sequence: CATRLAGDLNEQFF. Based on the CDR3 plus reference TRBV25-1 and TRBJ2-1, the full variable domain is EADIYQTPRYLVIGTGKKITLECSQTMGHDKMYWYQQDPGMELHLIHYSYGVNSTEKGDLSSESTVSRIRTEHFPLTLESARPSHTSQYLCATRLAGDLNEQFFGPGTRLTVL.

The J gene is TRBJ2-3, the V gene TRBV7-2; the match to TRBD1 covers 7 bases. Germline V CDR1 and CDR2: SGHTA, FQGNSA. The CDR3 consists of 13 residues. The V segment lost 4 bases and the J segment 6 bases; nucleotides outside the gene matches: 4. For the CDR3, the DNA is TGTGCCAGCAGCTCACAGGGGTCCGATACGCAGTATTTT. Encoded protein: CASSSQGSDTQYF.

The chain couples TRBV7-2 to TRBJ1-2, with D maybe TRBD1 (5 bases). Germline assignment: CDR1 SGHTA and CDR2 FQGNSA. The CDR3 contains 14 residues. V shed 0 bases and J shed 4 bases, with 9 bases lying between them. The CDR3 nucleotides read TGTGCCAGCAGCTTAGCGGAGGGGATCTATGGCTACACCTTC. Its protein product is CASSLAEGIYGYTF.

The rearrangement links TRBV19 to TRBJ1-1; 10 nucleotides align to TRBD1. Unmatched junction bases numbered 9, after V lost 8 bases and J lost 0 bases. CDR3 length equals 16 residues. CDR1 and CDR2 (germline): LNHDA, SQIVND (reference sequence). This CDR3 is CASRRTGGVMNTEAFF. In DNA form, the CDR3 reads TGTGCCAGTCGCCGGACAGGGGGGGTAATGAACACTGAAGCTTTCTTT.

The chain uses TRBV7-9 and TRBJ2-7, with no clear D. Germline CDR1 and CDR2: SEHNR and FQNEAQ (reference sequence). This CDR3 contains 13 residues. The V gene lost 2 bases and the J gene lost 2 bases, with 7 bases spanning the gap. This chain's CDR3 is CASSLLGAYEQYF. The CDR3 DNA sequence: TGTGCCAGCAGCTTACTGGGTGCCTACGAGCAGTACTTC.

This chain joins TRBV4-2 and TRBJ2-1; D remains unclear. The germline V and J ends were trimmed by 5 bases and 1 base, with 6 bases remaining between them. Germline-derived CDR1 and CDR2 are LGHNA and YNFKEQ. This CDR3 is 13 amino acids long. CDR3 protein: CASSGLSYNEQFF. In DNA, the CDR3 is TGTGCCAGCAGCGGGTTATCCTACAATGAGCAGTTCTTC.

V gene TRBV5-6 combines with J gene TRBJ2-1, with 10 bases fitting TRBD1. Germline lookup yields CDR1 SGHDT and CDR2 YYEEEE. CDR3 length equals 15 residues. V was pared by 3 bases and J by 2 bases, with 2 bases of the junction left unmatched. The CDR3 DNA is TGTGCCAGCAGCTGGGGACAGGGGACCTACAATGAGCAGTTCTTC. Translation gives CASSWGQGTYNEQFF.

The gene calls are TRBV5-6 and TRBJ2-3, with D unresolved. CDR3 length equals 12 residues. CDR1 and CDR2 from the germline V gene are SGHDT and YYEEEE. The V end lost 6 bases, the J end lost 4 bases, and 9 bases lay between the germline ends. CDR3 sequence reads: CASKGSADTQYF. CDR3 bases: TGTGCCAGCAAAGGTTCCGCAGATACGCAGTATTTT.

The chain couples TRBV18 to TRBJ1-1; D not resolved. Germline V gene lookup returns CDR1 KGHSH and CDR2 LQKENI. The CDR3 is 14 amino acids. Trimming removed 2 bases from V and 5 bases from J, with 12 bases in between. CDR3 bases: TGTGCCAGCTCACCAATCACGGGTCTAACTGAAGCTTTCTTT. It specifies CASSPITGLTEAFF.

This chain uses TRBV6-1 with TRBJ1-5, with D hard to call. Per the germline V gene, CDR1 is MNHNS and CDR2 is SASEGT. This CDR3 is built from 13 residues. Between the trimmed V and J ends, which lost 7 bases and 1 base, there was a span of 8 bases. CDR3 amino acids: CASNLGSNQPQHF. The CDR3 nucleotides read TGTGCCAGCAACCTCGGGAGCAATCAGCCCCAGCATTTT.

This sequence joins TRBV28 and TRBJ2-3, with D unresolved. V dropped 4 bases and J dropped 4 bases, with 6 bases sitting between them. The CDR3 has 12 amino acids. The germline gives CDR1 MDHEN, CDR2 SYDVKM. The CDR3 protein is CASSSTADTQYF. The DNA for the CDR3 is TGTGCCAGCAGTTCTACAGCAGATACGCAGTATTTT.

V usage is TRBV5-1 and J usage is TRBJ2-5, with D possibly TRBD2 on 5 matching bases. TRBJ2-7 matches the DNA end more closely, so the J call is doubtful. The CDR3 runs 15 residues. Germline V gene data show CDR1 as SGHRS and CDR2 as YFSETQ. The DNA of the CDR3 is TGCGCCAGCAGCAAGGAAGCAGCGGAGAGCTACGAGCAGTACTTC. This sequence encodes CASSKEAAESYEQYF.

This clone occurred once. The CDR3 DNA reads as TGTGCCACCAGCAGAGTTGGGACAGTTGGTACCGGGGAGCTGTTTTTT. Its protein product is CATSRVGTVGTGELFF. The rearrangement links TRBV15 to TRBJ2-2; 7 nucleotides agree with TRBD1. Germline V gene lookup returns CDR1 LNHNV and CDR2 YYDKDF (reference sequence). V was pared by 1 base and J by 5 bases, with 7 bases of the junction left unmatched. This CDR3 spans 16 amino acids.

J is TRBJ1-2 and V is TRBV19, with 7 bases lining up with TRBD1. V was clipped by 6 bases and J by 6 bases; unmatched bases: 7. Germline values: CDR1 LNHDA, CDR2 SQIVND (reference sequence). This CDR3 is built from 13 residues. CDR3 sequence: CASSQTGWNGYTF. The CDR3 DNA is TGTGCCAGTAGCCAGACAGGGTGGAATGGCTACACCTTC. The whole variable domain, remainder taken from reference TRBV19 and TRBJ1-2, is DGGITQSPKYLFRKEGQNVTLSCEQNLNHDAMYWYRQDPGQGLRLIYYSQIVNDFQKGDIAEGYSVSREKKESFPLTVTSAQKNPTAFYLCASSQTGWNGYTFGSGTRLTVV.

This clone was seen a single time. The rearrangement links TRBV7-9 to TRBJ1-2; TRBD1 matches 8 bases. The ends lost 0 bases at V and 2 bases at J; junction bases unmatched: 5. The CDR3 runs to 16 residues. Germline CDR1 reads SEHNR; CDR2 reads FQNEAQ (reference sequence). The CDR3, as DNA: TGTGCCAGCAGCTTAGCGACAGGGGTGGAGAACTATGGCTACACCTTC. This translates into CASSLATGVENYGYTF.

The rearrangement joins TRBV7-2 to TRBJ2-7, with D perhaps TRBD2 (5 bases). Germline loops: CDR1 SGHTA, CDR2 FQGNSA. V lost 0 bases and J lost 1, with 10 bases in between. The length of the CDR3 is 15 residues. CDR3 sequence (DNA): TGTGCCAGCAGCTTAGCGCGATCGGGGTCCTACGAGCAGTACTTC. This sequence encodes CASSLARSGSYEQYF.

J is TRBJ2-7 and V is TRBV29-1, with no clear D. The CDR3 totals 11 residues. The ends were cut back, 5 bases at V and 0 bases at J, with 5 bases in the middle. Germline-derived CDR1 and CDR2 are SQVTM and ANQGSEA. The CDR3 region has the DNA TGCAGCGTTAAAAGCTCCTACGAGCAGTACTTC. Protein product: CSVKSSYEQYF.

The chain joins TRBV7-2 to TRBJ2-7; the match to TRBD2 covers 8 bases. Per germline, CDR1 SGHTA and CDR2 FQGNSA. V shed 5 bases, J shed 4 bases, and the junction held 10 bases outside the gene matches. The CDR3 extends over 15 amino acids. CDR3 coding DNA: TGTGCCAGCAGCCACCCGGGACTAGGAGGATACGAGCAGTACTTC. As protein: CASSHPGLGGYEQYF. Full variable domain (remainder filled in from reference TRBV7-2 and TRBJ2-7): GAGVSQSPSNKVTEKGKDVELRCDPISGHTALYWYRQSLGQGLEFLIYFQGNSAPDKSGLPSDRFSAERTGGSVSTLTIQRTQQEDSAVYLCASSHPGLGGYEQYFGPGTRLTVT.

The chain joins TRBV18 to TRBJ2-5; D gene ambiguous. V lost 0 bases, J lost 2 bases, and 10 bases lay in between. The germline V gene encodes CDR1 KGHSH and CDR2 LQKENI. The CDR3 is 15 residues long. The CDR3 DNA sequence: TGTGCCAGCTCACCACCGTCCATTCCGCAAGAGACCCAGTACTTC. It is translated as CASSPPSIPQETQYF.

J is TRBJ2-3 and V is TRBV10-1, with D hard to call. CDR1 and CDR2 (germline): WNHNN, SYGVQD (reference sequence). V was cut by 4 bases and J by 1 base, with 6 bases left in between. The CDR3 has 13 amino acids. CDR3 nucleotide sequence: TGCGCCAGCAGTGCGGGCGGCACAGATACGCAGTATTTT. Encoded protein: CASSAGGTDTQYF.

The chain recombines TRBV7-2 with TRBJ1-2; D call uncertain. Germline assignment: CDR1 SGHTA and CDR2 FQGNSA. CDR3 length equals 13 residues. V was clipped by 1 base and J by 4 bases, with 7 bases between them. The CDR3 protein is CASSLERGYGYTF. The DNA for the CDR3 is TGTGCCAGCAGCTTAGAGCGTGGCTATGGCTACACCTTC.

The J gene is TRBJ2-7, the V gene TRBV10-1; D is unresolved. From germline, CDR1 is WNHNN and CDR2 SYGVQD (reference sequence). The CDR3 spans 12 residues. V was pared by 2 bases and J by 5 bases, with 7 bases between. The CDR3 protein is CASSEGSDEQYF. CDR3 nucleotides: TGCGCCAGCAGTGAGGGTTCGGACGAGCAGTACTTC.

The V gene is TRBV19, the J gene TRBJ2-4; D not certain. CDR3 size: 14 residues. Deletions cut 10 bases from V and 0 bases from J, with 13 bases between. Germline CDR1 and CDR2: LNHDA and SQIVND (reference sequence). For the CDR3, the DNA is TGTGCCACCTCACCCCAACTAGCCAAAAACATTCAGTACTTC. As protein: CATSPQLAKNIQYF. Using reference TRBV19 and TRBJ2-4 for the parts outside the CDR3, the full variable domain is DGGITQSPKYLFRKEGQNVTLSCEQNLNHDAMYWYRQDPGQGLRLIYYSQIVNDFQKGDIAEGYSVSREKKESFPLTVTSAQKNPTAFYLCATSPQLAKNIQYFGAGTRLSVL.

The chain links TRBV7-2 to TRBJ1-3; tentatively, D is TRBD1 (5 bases). CDR1 and CDR2 from the germline V gene are SGHTA and FQGNSA. V dropped 1 base and J dropped 9 bases, with 13 bases sitting between them. The CDR3 contains 14 residues. The CDR3 DNA sequence: TGTGCCAGCAGCTTAGTTGGGGCAGGACGCACCATATATTTT. Encoded protein: CASSLVGAGRTIYF. Combining the CDR3 with reference TRBV7-2 and TRBJ1-3 gives the whole variable domain GAGVSQSPSNKVTEKGKDVELRCDPISGHTALYWYRQSLGQGLEFLIYFQGNSAPDKSGLPSDRFSAERTGGSVSTLTIQRTQQEDSAVYLCASSLVGAGRTIYFGEGSWLTVV.

Only a few counts were recorded for this clone. The V gene is TRBV9, the J gene TRBJ1-1; 7 nucleotides match TRBD1. Germline CDR1 SGDLS, CDR2 YYNGEE. Trimming removed 3 bases from V and 1 base from J; junction bases left unmatched: 6. The CDR3 has 15 amino acids. CDR3 in amino acids: CASSERTGSNTEAFF. In DNA, the CDR3 is TGTGCCAGCAGCGAACGGACAGGATCGAACACTGAAGCTTTCTTT.

The chain links TRBV6-1 to TRBJ1-3; D remains unclear. Trimming took 5 bases from V and 0 from J, leaving 14 bases between them. Germline V CDR1 and CDR2: MNHNS, SASEGT. There are 16 residues in the CDR3. The CDR3, as DNA: TGTGCCAGCAGTCAAGATACGATCGTCTCTGGAAACACCATATATTTT. Residues: CASSQDTIVSGNTIYF.

This clone was counted once. V usage is TRBV6-5 and J usage is TRBJ1-2; D remains ambiguous. This CDR3 region has 12 residues. Between the trimmed V and J ends, which lost 5 bases and 4 bases, there was a span of 8 bases. Germline V CDR1 and CDR2: MNHEY, SVGAGI. CDR3 sequence: CASSPNFYGYTF. As DNA, the CDR3 is TGTGCCAGCAGTCCAAACTTCTATGGCTACACCTTC.

This chain connects TRBV7-6 to TRBJ1-3; D remains ambiguous. The CDR3 totals 18 residues. Germline V lookup: CDR1 SGHVS, CDR2 FNYEAQ. The germline V and J ends were trimmed by 1 base and 0 bases, with 16 bases remaining between them. CDR3 protein: CASSLGSLTASSGNTIYF. The CDR3 DNA follows: TGTGCCAGCAGCTTAGGGTCCCTCACCGCCTCCTCTGGAAACACCATATATTTT.

The chain employs TRBV4-1 and TRBJ1-4; D might be TRBD1 (6 bases). V lost 6 bases and J lost 4, with 12 bases in between. The CDR3 loop spans 14 amino acids. Germline CDR1 and CDR2: MGHRA and YSYEKL. In DNA, the CDR3 is TGCGCCAGCAGTCGACAGGAGAGTAATGAAAAACTGTTTTTT. It yields the protein CASSRQESNEKLFF.

For the CDR3, the DNA is TGTGCCACTAATGGGGGTAAAGAGACCCAGTACTTC. The encoded protein is CATNGGKETQYF. The rearrangement joins TRBV28 to TRBJ2-5; D assignment may be TRBD1 or TRBD2 (5 bases each). Germline loops: CDR1 MDHEN, CDR2 SYDVKM. This CDR3 is 12 amino acids long. Trimming cost V 10 bases and J 3 bases, with 12 bases left between them.

The genes are TRBV28 and TRBJ2-7; D perhaps matches TRBD2 (7 bases). Germline loops: CDR1 MDHEN, CDR2 SYDVKM. The CDR3 has 14 residues. V was clipped by 3 bases and J by 5 bases, with 14 bases between them. CDR3 DNA sequence: TGTGCCAGCAGTTTGCGGGGGCCTGTCCACGAGCAGTACTTC. This translates into CASSLRGPVHEQYF.